This TCR beta chain came from a study of T cell changes during pregnancy in multiple sclerosis. The protocol was immunoSEQ multiplex PCR, while the TCRdb copy is restricted to in-frame clones and leaves out a portion. The sample records roughly 48,000 clones, approximately 92% being singletons. Losses at the gene ends were 3 bases for V and 2 bases for J; bases not matched to a gene: 5. Per the germline V gene, CDR1 is MDHEN and CDR2 is SYDVKM. The CDR3 is 15 amino acids. The V call is TRBV28, the J call TRBJ2-5, with 8 bases identical to TRBD2. The specimen comprised CD4+ T cells from peripheral blood mononuclear cells, sampled in the second trimester of pregnancy. The clonotype was recovered from a female donor in good health, enrolled as a control in a pregnancy study. CDR3: CASSLPSGRQETQYF. CDR3 DNA sequence: TGTGCCAGCAGTTTGCCCAGCGGGAGACAAGAGACCCAGTACTTC.